This T cell receptor beta chain was observed in a study of technical replicates of blood from a handful of donors (dated by TCRdb to between 2016 and 2019). The V end loses 8 bases and the J end loses 4 bases, and a stretch of 13 bases separates them. From a lookup of the germline V gene (reference sequence), CDR1 and CDR2 are SGHKS and YYEKEE. From the cysteine through the phenylalanine, the CDR3 covers 13 amino acids. Kept here is only the CDR3 DNA, which spans 39 bases and is read in frame from base 1. The method was the immunoSEQ multiplex PCR assay. TCRdb provides this immuneACCESS table in a form limited to in-frame rearrangements. Some clones are lacking; in checked studies, under half of them reflect an unresolved V gene, and why the rest are absent is not known. The sample table lists 85,000 to 100,000 clones, around 95% of them with a count of one. The ten largest make up 0.22% of the sample.

A word on this clone: No antigen is known for it. No base qualities exist here, and no much larger clone lies one base off it.

This TCR was recovered from a human donor in good health. The chain is encoded by TRBV5-5 joined to TRBJ1-5; matching of 6 bases hints at TRBD1 as the D gene. The specimen was T cells isolated from PBMCs. The nucleotide sequence is TGTGCCAGTACAACAGGGTGGAATCAGCCCCAGCATTTT. Its protein is CASTTGWNQPQHF.